Detailed here is one T cell receptor beta chain. The junction differs from germline at one of its ends, possibly a read error. Profiled with immunoSEQ multiplex PCR; TCRdb holds only in-frame clones, not every one. The data contain more than 85,000 clones, around 94% of them singletons. These data belong to a study of siplizumab effects on memory and regulatory T cells. Germline lookup yields CDR1 KGHSH and CDR2 LQKENI. The CDR3 covers 17 residues. The sample consisted of Tregs sorted from blood. The TCR sequence derives from a human donor in good health. V gene TRBV18 combines with J gene TRBJ2-3; TRBD2 aligns across 14 bases. This CDR3 reads CASSPPGLAGGTDTQYF. CDR3 bases: TGTGCCAGCTCACCACCTGGACTAGCGGGAGGCACCGATACGCAGTATTTT.